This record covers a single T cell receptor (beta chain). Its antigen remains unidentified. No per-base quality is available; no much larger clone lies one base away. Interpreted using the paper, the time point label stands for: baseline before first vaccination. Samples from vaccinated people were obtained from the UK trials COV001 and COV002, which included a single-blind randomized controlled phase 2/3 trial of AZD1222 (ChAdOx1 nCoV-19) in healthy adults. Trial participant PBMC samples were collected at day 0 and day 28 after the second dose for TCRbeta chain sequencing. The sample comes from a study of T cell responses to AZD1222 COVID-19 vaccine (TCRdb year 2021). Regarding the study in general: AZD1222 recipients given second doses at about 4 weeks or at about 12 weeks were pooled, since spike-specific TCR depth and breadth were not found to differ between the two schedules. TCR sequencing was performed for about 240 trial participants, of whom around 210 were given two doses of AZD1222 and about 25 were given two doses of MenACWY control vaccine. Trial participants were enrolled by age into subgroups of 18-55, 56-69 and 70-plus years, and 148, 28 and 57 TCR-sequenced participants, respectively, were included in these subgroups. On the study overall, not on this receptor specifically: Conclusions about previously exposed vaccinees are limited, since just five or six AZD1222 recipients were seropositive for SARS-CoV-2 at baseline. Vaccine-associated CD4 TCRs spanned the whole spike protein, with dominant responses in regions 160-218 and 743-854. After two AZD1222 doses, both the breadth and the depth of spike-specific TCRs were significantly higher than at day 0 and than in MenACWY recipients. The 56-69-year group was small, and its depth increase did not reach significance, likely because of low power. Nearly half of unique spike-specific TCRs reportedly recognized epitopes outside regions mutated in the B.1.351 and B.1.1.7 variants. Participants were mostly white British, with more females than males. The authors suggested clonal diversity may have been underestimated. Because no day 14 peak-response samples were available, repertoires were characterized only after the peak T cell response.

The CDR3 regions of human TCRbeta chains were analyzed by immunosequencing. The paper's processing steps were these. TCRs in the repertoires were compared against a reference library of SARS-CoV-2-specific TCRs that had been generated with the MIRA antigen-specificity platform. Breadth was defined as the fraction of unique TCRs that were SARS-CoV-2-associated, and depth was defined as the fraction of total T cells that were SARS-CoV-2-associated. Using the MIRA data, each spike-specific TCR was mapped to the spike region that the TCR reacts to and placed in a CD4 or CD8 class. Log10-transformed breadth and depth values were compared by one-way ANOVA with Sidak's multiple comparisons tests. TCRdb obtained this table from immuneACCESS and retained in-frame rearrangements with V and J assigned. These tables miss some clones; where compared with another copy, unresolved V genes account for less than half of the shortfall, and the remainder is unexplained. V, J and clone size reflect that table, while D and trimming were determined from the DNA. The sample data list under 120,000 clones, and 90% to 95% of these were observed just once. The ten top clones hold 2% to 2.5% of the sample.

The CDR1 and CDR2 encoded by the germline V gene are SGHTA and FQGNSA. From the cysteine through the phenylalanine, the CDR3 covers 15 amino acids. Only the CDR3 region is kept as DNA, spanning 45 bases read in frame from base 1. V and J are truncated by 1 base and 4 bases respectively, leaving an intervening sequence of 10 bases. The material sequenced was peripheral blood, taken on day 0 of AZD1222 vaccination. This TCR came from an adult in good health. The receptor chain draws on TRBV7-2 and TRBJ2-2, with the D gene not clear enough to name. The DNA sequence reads TGTGCCAGCAGCTTAGAGTTCCTAGTCACCGGGGAGCTGTTTTTT. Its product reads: CASSLEFLVTGELFF.